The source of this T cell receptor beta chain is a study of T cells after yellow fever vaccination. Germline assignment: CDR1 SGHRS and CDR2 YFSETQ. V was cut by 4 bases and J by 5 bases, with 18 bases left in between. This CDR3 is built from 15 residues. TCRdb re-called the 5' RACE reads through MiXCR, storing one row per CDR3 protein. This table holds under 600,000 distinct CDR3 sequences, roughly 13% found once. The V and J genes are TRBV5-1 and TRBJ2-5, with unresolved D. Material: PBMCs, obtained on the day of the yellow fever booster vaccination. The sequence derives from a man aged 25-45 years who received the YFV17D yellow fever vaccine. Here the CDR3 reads CASSKTDLSSETQYF. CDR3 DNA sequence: TGCGCCAGCAGCAAGACCGACCTTAGCAGTGAGACCCAGTACTTC.